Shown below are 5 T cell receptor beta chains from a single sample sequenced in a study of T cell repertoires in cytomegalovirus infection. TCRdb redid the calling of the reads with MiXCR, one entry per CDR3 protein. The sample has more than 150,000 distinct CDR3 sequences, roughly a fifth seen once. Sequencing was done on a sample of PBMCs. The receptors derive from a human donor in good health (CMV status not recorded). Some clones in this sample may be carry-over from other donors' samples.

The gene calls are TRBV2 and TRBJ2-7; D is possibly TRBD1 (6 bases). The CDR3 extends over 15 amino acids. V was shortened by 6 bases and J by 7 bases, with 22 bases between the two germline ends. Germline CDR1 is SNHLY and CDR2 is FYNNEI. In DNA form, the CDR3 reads TGTGCCAGCAGGAGGACCGGGACAACCGTTGAAGAGCAGTACTTC. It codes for CASRRTGTTVEEQYF.

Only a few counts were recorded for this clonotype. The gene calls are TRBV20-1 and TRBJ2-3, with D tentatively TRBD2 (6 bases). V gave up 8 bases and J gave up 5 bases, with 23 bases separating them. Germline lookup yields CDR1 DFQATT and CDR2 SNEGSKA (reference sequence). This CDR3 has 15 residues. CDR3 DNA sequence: TGCAGTTTAGGGCCGCGATCGGGAGCAGAAGATACGCAGTATTTT. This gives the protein CSLGPRSGAEDTQYF.

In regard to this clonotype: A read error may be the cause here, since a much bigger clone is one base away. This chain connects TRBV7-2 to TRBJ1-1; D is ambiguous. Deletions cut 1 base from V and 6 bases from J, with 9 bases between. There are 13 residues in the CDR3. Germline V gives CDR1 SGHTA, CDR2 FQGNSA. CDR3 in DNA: TGTGCCAGCAGCTTAGGTTTAGCAGCTGAAGCTTTCTTT. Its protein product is CASSLGLAAEAFF.

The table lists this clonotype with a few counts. CDR3 nucleotide sequence: TGTGCCAGCAGGCGCGACAGGGTGGACACTGAAGCTTTCTTT. This encodes CASRRDRVDTEAFF. The J gene is TRBJ1-1, the V gene TRBV2; 7 nucleotides agree with TRBD1. The CDR3 is 14 amino acids. The ends lost 6 bases at V and 3 bases at J; junction bases unmatched: 7. In germline, CDR1 is SNHLY, CDR2 FYNNEI.

This CDR3 reads CASSLTTSGGAYEQYF. The CDR3 DNA sequence: TGCGCCAGCAGCTTGACGACTAGCGGGGGAGCCTACGAGCAGTACTTC. The J gene is TRBJ2-7, the V gene TRBV5-1; 12 bases are a match to TRBD2. CDR3 length equals 16 residues. Germline CDR1 reads SGHRS; CDR2 reads YFSETQ. V lost 1 base to trimming and J lost 2 bases; unmatched junction nucleotides: 4. Full variable domain (rest looked up from reference TRBV5-1 and TRBJ2-7): KAGVTQTPRYLIKTRGQQVTLSCSPISGHRSVSWYQQTPGQGLQFLFEYFSETQRNKGNFPGRFSGRQFSNSRSEMNVSTLELGDSALYLCASSLTTSGGAYEQYFGPGTRLTVT.